One sample yielded the 11 T cell receptor beta chains listed below, sequenced in a study of molecular identifiers for immune sequencing clone quantification. TCRdb re-called the PCR reads through MiXCR, storing one row per CDR3 protein. The sample includes under 800,000 distinct CDR3 sequences, roughly 25% of them seen just once. Sequenced sample: naive CD8+ T cells from blood, with Jurkat cell RNA spiked in. This sample's subset: FACS-sorted CD8+CD4-CCR7+CD45RA+ naive T cells. The receptors were gathered from a human donor in good health. Some libraries in this study had Jurkat cell RNA spiked in.

This clonotype has a count of ten or more. The chain employs TRBV18 and TRBJ1-1; no firm D call. Looked up from germline, CDR1 is KGHSH and CDR2 is LQKENI. There are 12 residues in the CDR3. V lost 8 bases and J 4 bases, leaving 11 bases between the germline ends. The DNA for the CDR3 is TGTGCCAGCAGCCCCACGGGCACTGAAGCTTTCTTT. Its translation: CASSPTGTEAFF.

V gene TRBV5-8 combines with J gene TRBJ1-2; 9 nucleotides match TRBD1. The CDR3 sequence is 19 residues long. CDR1 and CDR2 from the germline V gene are SGHTS and YDEGEE. Germline trimming cut 2 bases from V and 3 bases from J; bases unmatched to any gene: 17. The CDR3 loop is CASSFLRDRVRSTDYGYTF. The CDR3 bases are TGTGCCAGCAGCTTTCTCCGGGACAGGGTCCGTTCGACTGACTATGGCTACACCTTC.

This chain joins TRBV7-2 and TRBJ2-7, with D unclear. The length of the CDR3 is 14 residues. Germline V CDR1 and CDR2: SGHTA, FQGNSA. V lost 8 bases and J 6 bases, leaving 20 bases between the germline ends. The DNA of the CDR3 is TGTGCCAGCGGCATTACAGTTGCTTGGCGCGAGCAGTACTTC. The encoded protein is CASGITVAWREQYF. The full variable domain, with the rest looked up from reference TRBV7-2 and TRBJ2-7, is GAGVSQSPSNKVTEKGKDVELRCDPISGHTALYWYRQSLGQGLEFLIYFQGNSAPDKSGLPSDRFSAERTGGSVSTLTIQRTQQEDSAVYLCASGITVAWREQYFGPGTRLTVT.

The gene calls are TRBV29-1 and TRBJ2-1, with 8 bases matching TRBD2. Germline CDR1 SQVTM, CDR2 ANQGSEA. V was clipped by 3 bases and J by 10 bases; unmatched bases: 8. The CDR3 covers 13 residues. The chain's CDR3 is CSVDGAGASEQFF. Written as DNA, the CDR3 is TGCAGCGTTGATGGAGCGGGGGCCAGCGAGCAGTTCTTC.

A remark on this clonotype: Compared with germline, one end of the junction differs, possibly owing to a read error. The gene calls are TRBV5-1 and TRBJ1-1; no clear D. From germline, CDR1 is SGHRS and CDR2 YFSETQ. The CDR3 runs to 13 residues. The DNA of the CDR3 is TGCGCCAGCAACTTGGTGGCAGGAAGTGAAGCTTTCTTT. It yields the protein CASNLVAGSEAFF.

This clonotype was counted ten times or more. The chain carries TRBV27 and TRBJ2-3; D gene ambiguous. CDR1 is MNHEY, CDR2 SMNVEV, per germline (reference sequence). Trimming left V 4 bases short and J 8 bases short, with 7 bases between. CDR3 size: 11 residues. The CDR3 DNA follows: TGTGCCAGCAGTTCCCTGTCTACGCAGTATTTT. Translated, it gives CASSSLSTQYF.

The chain employs TRBV5-6 and TRBJ2-1; D ambiguous. This CDR3 comprises 16 residues. Looked up from germline, CDR1 is SGHDT and CDR2 is YYEEEE. V lost 2 bases to trimming and J lost 0 bases, with 12 bases between them. The CDR3 DNA is TGTGCCAGCAGCTTAATCATGGGGATCTCCTACAATGAGCAGTTCTTC. Encoded protein: CASSLIMGISYNEQFF.

Turning to this clonotype: Being one base from a much bigger clone, this may be a read error. In DNA form, the CDR3 reads TGCGCCAGCAGCCAAGAGCCCCCGGGCATAGGTCAGCCCCAGCATTTT. Encoded protein: CASSQEPPGIGQPQHF. V and J are TRBV4-1 and TRBJ1-5; D not resolved. V shed 0 bases and J shed 6 bases, with 15 bases lying between them. The CDR3 length is 16 residues. CDR1 is MGHRA, CDR2 YSYEKL, per germline.

The chain employs TRBV6-2 or TRBV6-3 and TRBJ2-2; D unclear. The CDR3 length is 17 residues. Trimming took off 6 bases at V and 2 bases at J, with 19 bases between the two ends. Germline V lookup: CDR1 MNHEY, CDR2 SVGEGT. The CDR3 spells CASSLFIQAQNTGELFF. DNA for the CDR3: TGTGCCAGCAGCCTTTTCATCCAGGCGCAAAACACCGGGGAGCTGTTTTTT.

This clonotype occurred once. J is TRBJ2-2 and V is TRBV13; TRBD2 matches 13 bases. Trimming at V came to 6 bases and at J to 4 bases, leaving 8 bases not matched to a gene. Germline loops: CDR1 PRHDT, CDR2 FYEKMQ (reference sequence). The CDR3 is 17 residues long. CDR3 in DNA: TGTGCCAGCAGAGGACTAGCGGGAGACGGAGGCACCGGGGAGCTGTTTTTT. As protein: CASRGLAGDGGTGELFF.

Notes on this clonotype: With a much larger clone just one base away, this may be a read error. The rearrangement uses TRBV7-8 and TRBJ2-5; weak D call: TRBD2 (5 bases). This CDR3 comprises 15 residues. Looked up from germline, CDR1 is SGHVS and CDR2 is FQNEAQ. The CDR3 DNA reads TGTACCAGCAGCTTAGACGGGGTGGCAGGAGAGACCCAGTACTTC. Translated, it gives CTSSLDGVAGETQYF.